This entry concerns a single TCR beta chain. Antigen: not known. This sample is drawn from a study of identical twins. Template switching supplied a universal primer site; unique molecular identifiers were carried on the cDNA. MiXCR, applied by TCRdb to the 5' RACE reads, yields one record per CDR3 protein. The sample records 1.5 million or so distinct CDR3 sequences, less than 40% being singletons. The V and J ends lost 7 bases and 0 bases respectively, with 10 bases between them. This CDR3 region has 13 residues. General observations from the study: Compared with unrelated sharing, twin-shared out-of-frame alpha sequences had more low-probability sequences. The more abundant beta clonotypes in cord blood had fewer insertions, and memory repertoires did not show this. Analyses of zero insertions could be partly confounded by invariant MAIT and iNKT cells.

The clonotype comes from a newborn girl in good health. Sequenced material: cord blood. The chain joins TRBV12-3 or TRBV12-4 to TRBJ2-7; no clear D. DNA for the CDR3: TGTGCCAGCACGTCGGCTGACTCCTACGAGCAGTACTTC. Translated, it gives CASTSADSYEQYF.